The clone carrying this T cell receptor (beta chain) was seen at least ten times. The data belong to a study of blood T cell repertoires in COVID-19. Across the study: Specimens from acute and convalescent COVID-19 originated in the United States, Italy and Spain. The analysed material was cDNA or gDNA that came from T cells, B-cell-depleted T cells, or PBMCs.

The CDR3 runs to 12 residues. The V and J ends lost 5 bases and 4 bases, in that order; junction bases with no gene match: 2. The table came from immunoSEQ multiplex PCR; TCRdb's copy has only in-frame clones and leaves some out. The data contain around 290,000 clones, more than 75% of them seen just once; the ten biggest clones take up approximately 8.1%. V and J are TRBV12-3 or TRBV12-4 and TRBJ2-7, with TRBD1 identical over 7 bases. Sequencing used peripheral blood. This TCR was sampled from a woman aged 45-59 years who had recovered from COVID-19. The CDR3 bases are TGTGCCAGCAGTCAGACAGGGTACGAGCAGTACTTC. Encoded protein: CASSQTGYEQYF.